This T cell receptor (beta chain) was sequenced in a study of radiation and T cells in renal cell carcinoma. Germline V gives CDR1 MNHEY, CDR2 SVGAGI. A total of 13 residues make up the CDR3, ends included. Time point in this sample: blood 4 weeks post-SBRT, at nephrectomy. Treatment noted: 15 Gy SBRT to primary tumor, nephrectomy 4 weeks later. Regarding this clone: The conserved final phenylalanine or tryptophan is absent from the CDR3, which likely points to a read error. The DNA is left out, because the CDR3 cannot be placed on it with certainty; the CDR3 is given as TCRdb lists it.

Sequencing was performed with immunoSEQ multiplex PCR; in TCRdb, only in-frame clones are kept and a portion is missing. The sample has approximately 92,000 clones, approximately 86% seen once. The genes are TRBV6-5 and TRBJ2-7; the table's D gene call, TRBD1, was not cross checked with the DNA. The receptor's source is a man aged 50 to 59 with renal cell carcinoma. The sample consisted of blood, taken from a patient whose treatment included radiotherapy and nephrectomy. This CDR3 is CASSPGQGASSVI.